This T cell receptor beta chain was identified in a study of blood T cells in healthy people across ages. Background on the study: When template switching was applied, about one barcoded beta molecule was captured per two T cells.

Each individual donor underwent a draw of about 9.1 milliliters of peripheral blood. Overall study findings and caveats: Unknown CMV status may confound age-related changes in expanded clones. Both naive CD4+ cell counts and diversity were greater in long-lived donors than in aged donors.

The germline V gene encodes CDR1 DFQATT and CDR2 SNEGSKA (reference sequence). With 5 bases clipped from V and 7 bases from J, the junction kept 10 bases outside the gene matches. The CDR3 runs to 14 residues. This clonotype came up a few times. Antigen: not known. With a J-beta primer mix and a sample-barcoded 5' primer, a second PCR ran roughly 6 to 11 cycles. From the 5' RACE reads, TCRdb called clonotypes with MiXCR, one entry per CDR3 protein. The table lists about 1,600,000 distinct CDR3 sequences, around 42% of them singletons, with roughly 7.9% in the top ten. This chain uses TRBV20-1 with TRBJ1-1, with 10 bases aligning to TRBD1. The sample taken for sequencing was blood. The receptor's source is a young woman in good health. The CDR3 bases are TGCAGTGCTCCGCCGGGACAGGGGAGGGTTGAAGCTTTCTTT. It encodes CSAPPGQGRVEAFF.